This TCR beta chain is drawn from a study of T cells in Graves' hyperthyroidism and ophthalmopathy. Study-level points and caveats: Stable hyperthyroidism was told apart from ophthalmopathy by a model built on 13 V-J features.

Amplified regions were TCR beta CDR3 sequences from RNA transcripts. The primer set for the first-round RT-PCR of the TCR CDR3 was HTBI. TCRdb independently ran MiXCR on the multiplex PCR reads; one entry per CDR3 protein. The table has hundreds of thousands of distinct CDR3 sequences, just under 20% seen once; the top ten hold roughly 44%. V lost 0 bases, J lost 4 bases, and 15 bases lay in between. In germline, CDR1 is SNHLY, CDR2 FYNNEI. The CDR3 is 16 amino acids. At least 3 on the Clinical Activity Score was recorded for ophthalmopathy patients, who also had NOSPECS grade at least 4 and duration under 3 months. A patient was excluded if there was uncontrolled infection, other autoimmune disease, pregnancy or lactation. Fresh peripheral blood, roughly 10 ml, was the source of the PBMCs. A few counts support this clonotype. The antigen is unknown.

This TCR was sampled from a man between 35 and 55 years old with Graves' ophthalmopathy. The rearrangement uses TRBV2 and TRBJ1-2; D gene uncertain. Sample: blood. Here the CDR3 DNA reads TGTGCCAGCAGTGAAGCGCTTGGGCCCCTTGGCTATGGCTACACCTTC. Protein sequence: CASSEALGPLGYGYTF.